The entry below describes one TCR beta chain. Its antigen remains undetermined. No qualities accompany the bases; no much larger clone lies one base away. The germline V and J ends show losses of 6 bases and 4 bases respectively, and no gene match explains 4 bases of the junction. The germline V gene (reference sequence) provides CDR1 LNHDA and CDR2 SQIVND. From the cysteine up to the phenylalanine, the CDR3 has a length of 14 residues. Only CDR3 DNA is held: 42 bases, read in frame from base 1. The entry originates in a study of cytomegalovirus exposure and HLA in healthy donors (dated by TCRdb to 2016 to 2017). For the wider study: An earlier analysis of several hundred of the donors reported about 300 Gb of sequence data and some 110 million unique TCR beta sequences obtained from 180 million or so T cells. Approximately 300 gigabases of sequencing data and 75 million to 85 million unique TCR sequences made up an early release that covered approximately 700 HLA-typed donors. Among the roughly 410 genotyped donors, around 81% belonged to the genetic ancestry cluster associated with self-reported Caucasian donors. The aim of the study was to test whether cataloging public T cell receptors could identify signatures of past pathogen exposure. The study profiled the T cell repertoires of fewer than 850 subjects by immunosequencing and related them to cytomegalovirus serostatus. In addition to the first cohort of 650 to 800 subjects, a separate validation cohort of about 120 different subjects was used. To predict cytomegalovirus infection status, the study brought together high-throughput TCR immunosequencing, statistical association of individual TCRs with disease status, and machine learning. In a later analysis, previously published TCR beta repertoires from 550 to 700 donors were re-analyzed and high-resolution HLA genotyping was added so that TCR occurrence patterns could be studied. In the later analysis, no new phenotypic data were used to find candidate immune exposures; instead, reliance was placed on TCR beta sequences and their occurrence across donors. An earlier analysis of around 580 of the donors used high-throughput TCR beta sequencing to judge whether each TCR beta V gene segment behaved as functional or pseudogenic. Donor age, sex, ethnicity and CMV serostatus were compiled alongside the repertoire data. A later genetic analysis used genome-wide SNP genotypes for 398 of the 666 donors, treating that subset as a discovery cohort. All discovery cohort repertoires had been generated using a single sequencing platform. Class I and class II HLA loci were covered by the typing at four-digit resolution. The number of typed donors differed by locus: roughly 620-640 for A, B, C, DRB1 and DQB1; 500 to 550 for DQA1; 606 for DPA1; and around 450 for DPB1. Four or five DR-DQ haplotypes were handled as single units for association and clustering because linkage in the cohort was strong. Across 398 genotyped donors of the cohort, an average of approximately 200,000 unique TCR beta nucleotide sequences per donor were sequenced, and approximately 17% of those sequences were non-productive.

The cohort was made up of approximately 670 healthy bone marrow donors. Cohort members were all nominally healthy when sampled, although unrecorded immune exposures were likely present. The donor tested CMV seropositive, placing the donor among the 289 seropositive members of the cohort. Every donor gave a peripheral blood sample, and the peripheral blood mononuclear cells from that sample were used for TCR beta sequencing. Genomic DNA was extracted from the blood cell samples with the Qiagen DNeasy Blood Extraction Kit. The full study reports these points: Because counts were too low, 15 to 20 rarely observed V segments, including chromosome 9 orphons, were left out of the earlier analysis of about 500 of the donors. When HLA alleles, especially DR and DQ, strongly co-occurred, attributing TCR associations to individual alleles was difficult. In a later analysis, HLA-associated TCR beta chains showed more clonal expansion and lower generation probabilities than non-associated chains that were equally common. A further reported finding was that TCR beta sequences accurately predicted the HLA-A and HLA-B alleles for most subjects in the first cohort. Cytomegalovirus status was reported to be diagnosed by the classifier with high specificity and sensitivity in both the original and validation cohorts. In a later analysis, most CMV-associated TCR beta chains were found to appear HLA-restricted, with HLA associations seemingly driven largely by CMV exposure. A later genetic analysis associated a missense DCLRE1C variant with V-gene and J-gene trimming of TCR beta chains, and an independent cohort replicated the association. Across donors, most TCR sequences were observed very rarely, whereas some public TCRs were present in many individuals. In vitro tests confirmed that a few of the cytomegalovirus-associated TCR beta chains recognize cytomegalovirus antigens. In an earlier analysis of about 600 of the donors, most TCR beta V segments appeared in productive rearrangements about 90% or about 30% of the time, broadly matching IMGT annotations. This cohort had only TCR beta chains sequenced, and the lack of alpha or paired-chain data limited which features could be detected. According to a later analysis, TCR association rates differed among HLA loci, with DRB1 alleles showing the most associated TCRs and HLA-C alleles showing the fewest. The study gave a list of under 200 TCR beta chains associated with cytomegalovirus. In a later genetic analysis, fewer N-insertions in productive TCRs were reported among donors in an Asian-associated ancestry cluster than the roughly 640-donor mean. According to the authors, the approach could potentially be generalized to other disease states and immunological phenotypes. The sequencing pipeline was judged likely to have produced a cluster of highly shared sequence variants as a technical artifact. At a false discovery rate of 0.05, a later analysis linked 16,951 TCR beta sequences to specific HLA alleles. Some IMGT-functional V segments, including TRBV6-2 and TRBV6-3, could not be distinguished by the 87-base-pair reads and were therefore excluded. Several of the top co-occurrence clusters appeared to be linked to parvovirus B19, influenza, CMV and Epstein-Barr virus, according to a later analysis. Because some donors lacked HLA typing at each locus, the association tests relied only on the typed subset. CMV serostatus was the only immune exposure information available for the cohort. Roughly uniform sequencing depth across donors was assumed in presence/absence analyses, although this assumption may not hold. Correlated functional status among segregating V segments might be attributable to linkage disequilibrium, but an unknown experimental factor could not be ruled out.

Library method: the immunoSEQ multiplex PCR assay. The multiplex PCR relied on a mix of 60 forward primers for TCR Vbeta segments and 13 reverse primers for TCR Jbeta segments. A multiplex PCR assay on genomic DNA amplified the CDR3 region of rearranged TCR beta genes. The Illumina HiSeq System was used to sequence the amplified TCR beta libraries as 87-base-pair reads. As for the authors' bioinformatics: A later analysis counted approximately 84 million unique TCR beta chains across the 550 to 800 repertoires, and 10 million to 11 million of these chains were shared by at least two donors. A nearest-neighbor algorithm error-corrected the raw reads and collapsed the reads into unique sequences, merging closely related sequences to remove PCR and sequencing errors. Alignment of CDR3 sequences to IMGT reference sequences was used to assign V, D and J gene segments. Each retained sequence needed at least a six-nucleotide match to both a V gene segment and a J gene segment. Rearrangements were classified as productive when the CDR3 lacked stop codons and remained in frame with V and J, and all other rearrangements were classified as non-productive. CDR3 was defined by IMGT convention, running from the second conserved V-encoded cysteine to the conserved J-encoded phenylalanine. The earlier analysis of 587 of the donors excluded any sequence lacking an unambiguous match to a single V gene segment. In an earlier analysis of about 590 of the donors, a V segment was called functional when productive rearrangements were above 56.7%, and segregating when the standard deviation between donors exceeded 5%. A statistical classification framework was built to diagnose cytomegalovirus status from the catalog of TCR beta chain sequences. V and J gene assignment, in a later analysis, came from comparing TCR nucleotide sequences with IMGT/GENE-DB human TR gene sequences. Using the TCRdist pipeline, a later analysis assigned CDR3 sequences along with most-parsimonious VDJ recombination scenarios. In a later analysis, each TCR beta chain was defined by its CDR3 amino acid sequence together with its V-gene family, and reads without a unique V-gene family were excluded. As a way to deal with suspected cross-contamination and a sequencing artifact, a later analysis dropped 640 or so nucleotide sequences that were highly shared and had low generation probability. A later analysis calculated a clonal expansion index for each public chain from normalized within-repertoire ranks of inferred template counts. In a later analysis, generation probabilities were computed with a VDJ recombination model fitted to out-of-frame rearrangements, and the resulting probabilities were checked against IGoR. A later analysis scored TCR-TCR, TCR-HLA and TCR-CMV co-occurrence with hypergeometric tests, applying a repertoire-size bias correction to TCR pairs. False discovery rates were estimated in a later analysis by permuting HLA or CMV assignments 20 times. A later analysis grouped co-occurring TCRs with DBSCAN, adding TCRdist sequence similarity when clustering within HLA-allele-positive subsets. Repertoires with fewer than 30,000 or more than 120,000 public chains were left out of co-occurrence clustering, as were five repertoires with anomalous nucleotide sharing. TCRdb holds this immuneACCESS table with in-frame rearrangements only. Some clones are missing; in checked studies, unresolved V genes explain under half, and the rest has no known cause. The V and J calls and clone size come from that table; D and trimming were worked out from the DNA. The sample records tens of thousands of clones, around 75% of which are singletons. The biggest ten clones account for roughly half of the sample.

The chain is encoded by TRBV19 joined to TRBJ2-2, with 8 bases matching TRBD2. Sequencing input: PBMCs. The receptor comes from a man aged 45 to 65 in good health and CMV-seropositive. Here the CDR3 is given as CASRGLAGTGELFF. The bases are TGTGCCAGTAGGGGGCTAGCGGGCACCGGGGAGCTGTTTTTT.